This TCR beta chain is drawn from a study of control samples from healthy donors and cancer patients. Measured with immunoSEQ multiplex PCR; TCRdb has only the in-frame clones, and not every one. Of approximately 30,000 clones listed, roughly 95% are singletons. The CDR3 is made up of 14 amino acids. Germline CDR1 MNHEY, CDR2 SVGEGT. Trimming took off 4 bases at V and 3 bases at J, with 9 bases between the two ends. This clone turned up a few times. The sequenced material came from blood. The chain couples TRBV6-2 or TRBV6-3 to TRBJ2-2; D gene ambiguous. The clonotype was recovered from a man aged 55 to 70 in good health. The CDR3 spells CASSFRKYTGELFF. CDR3 DNA: TGTGCCAGCAGTTTCCGCAAATACACCGGGGAGCTGTTTTTT.